These 12 T cell receptor beta chains were sequenced from one sample in a study of post-analysis software for immune sequencing data. For these TCRs, the target antigens are not known. TCR beta libraries were prepared from cDNA with unique molecular identifiers. TCRdb analysed the PCR reads with MiXCR anew, one entry per CDR3 protein. The sample lists 600,000 to 700,000 distinct CDR3 sequences, approximately 59% seen once, with approximately 10% in the top ten. Study results and limitations: Patients had higher frequencies than controls of roughly 5 TRBV segments, including TRBV5-6, TRBV5-1 and TRBV20-1.

Sequenced sample: blood. The receptors originated from a girl aged 2 to 9 with multiple sclerosis.

This chain links TRBV20-1 with TRBJ2-1; 13 bases match TRBD2. This CDR3 spans 12 amino acids. CDR1 and CDR2 (germline): DFQATT, SNEGSKA (reference sequence). V dropped 4 bases and J dropped 14; count of bases not matched to a gene: 5. CDR3 protein: CSATLAGGREFF. CDR3 coding DNA: TGCAGTGCTACACTAGCGGGAGGGCGGGAGTTCTTC.

This clonotype was detected only once. The chain joins TRBV28 to TRBJ2-2; 7 bases are shared with TRBD1. The CDR3 totals 16 residues. Per the germline V gene, CDR1 is MDHEN and CDR2 is SYDVKM. V was clipped by 6 bases and J by 0 bases; unmatched bases: 7. The CDR3 loop is CASRSQGPTNTGELFF. DNA of the CDR3: TGTGCCAGCAGATCACAGGGGCCAACGAACACCGGGGAGCTGTTTTTT.

This clonotype was recorded a few times. The chain couples TRBV20-1 to TRBJ2-1; no clear D gene. This CDR3 region has 11 residues. Germline V gene sequence: CDR1 DFQATT, CDR2 SNEGSKA (reference sequence). The V and J ends lost 6 bases and 1 base respectively, with 4 bases between them. CDR3 sequence (DNA): TGCAGTGCAGGGTCCTACAATGAGCAGTTCTTC. Its protein product is CSAGSYNEQFF.

This sequence joins TRBV12-5 and TRBJ2-7, with unresolved D. TRBJ2-1 matches the DNA end more closely, so the J call is doubtful. CDR1 LGHNT and CDR2 FRNRAP come from the germline V gene. CDR3 length: 10 amino acids. CDR3 bases: TGTGCTAGTGGTCCCCCCGGGCAGTTCTTC. Its translation is CASGPPGQFF.

This clonotype is a singleton in its sample. The chain is built from TRBV20-1 and TRBJ2-3; D gene uncertain. CDR3 length: 14 residues. In germline, CDR1 is DFQATT, CDR2 SNEGSKA (reference sequence). Deletions cut 5 bases from V and 6 bases from J, with 18 bases between. CDR3 nucleotides: TGCAGTGCTCTCCGGGTCCTGAGTGAGGATACGCAGTATTTT. Encoded protein: CSALRVLSEDTQYF.

This clonotype was counted only a few times. V gene TRBV4-1 combines with J gene TRBJ2-1; tentatively, D is TRBD1 (6 bases). This CDR3 has 19 amino acids. V lost 0 bases and J lost 6, with 24 bases in between. The germline V gene has CDR1 MGHRA and CDR2 YSYEKL. The CDR3 sequence is CASSQDIGPRRTRGNEQFF. In DNA form, the CDR3 reads TGCGCCAGCAGCCAAGATATAGGGCCGCGGAGAACCAGGGGCAATGAGCAGTTCTTC.

The chain recombines TRBV7-9 with TRBJ2-5; D gene ambiguous. The assigned J gene may be wrong: the sequence end matches TRBJ2-7 better. Germline V CDR1 and CDR2: SEHNR, FQNEAQ (reference sequence). This CDR3 spans 12 amino acids. The DNA for the CDR3 is TGTGCCAGCAGCTTGATTGAAGGCGAGCAGTACTTC. Protein: CASSLIEGEQYF.

The chain joins TRBV19 to TRBJ2-3; D gene unclear. CDR3 length: 13 residues. The ends were cut back, 6 bases at V and 3 bases at J, with 10 bases in the middle. In germline, CDR1 is LNHDA, CDR2 SQIVND (reference sequence). The CDR3 sequence: CASRDGPTDTQYF. DNA for the CDR3: TGTGCCAGTAGGGACGGACCTACAGATACGCAGTATTTT.

The chain links TRBV12-3 or TRBV12-4 to TRBJ1-2, with unresolved D. V lost 3 bases to trimming and J lost 3 bases, with 8 bases between them. The CDR3 covers 13 residues. This chain's CDR3 is CASSFGIHYGYTF. The CDR3, as DNA: TGTGCCAGCAGTTTTGGAATCCACTATGGCTACACCTTC.

The chain is built from TRBV29-1 and TRBJ2-7; D is possibly TRBD2 (6 bases). The germline V and J ends were trimmed by 7 bases and 3 bases, with 16 bases remaining between them. Germline loops: CDR1 SQVTM, CDR2 ANQGSEA. The CDR3 contains 13 residues. The CDR3 DNA reads as TGCAGCGCAACCGGGACTGGAGACTACGAGCAGTACTTC. It codes for CSATGTGDYEQYF.

The chain carries TRBV3-1 and TRBJ1-5; D not resolved. Germline V gene data show CDR1 as LGHDT and CDR2 as YNNKEL (reference sequence). V was pared by 0 bases and J by 11 bases, with 8 bases between. The CDR3 length is 12 residues. Here the CDR3 reads CASSQEMGTQHF. The CDR3 DNA reads as TGTGCCAGCAGCCAAGAGATGGGGACCCAGCATTTT.

This clonotype has just a few counts. The J gene is TRBJ2-3, the V gene TRBV6-2 or TRBV6-3, with D perhaps TRBD2 (6 bases). The germline V gene has CDR1 MNHEY and CDR2 SVGEGT. V lost 5 bases and J 6 bases, leaving 15 bases between the germline ends. This CDR3 comprises 14 residues. The CDR3, as DNA: TGTGCCAGCAGTCACGGACTACCTGCGGATACGCAGTATTTT. The encoded protein is CASSHGLPADTQYF.